Listed below are T cell receptor beta chains from one sample, sequenced in a study of shared clonotypes between healthy human individuals. This table comes from immunoSEQ multiplex PCR, and its TCRdb copy is limited to in-frame clones, with some not included. The sample lists 740,000 or so clones; 73% were seen once. The specimen sequenced was memory CD4+ T cells sorted from blood. All receptors come from a woman aged 25 to 39 in good health. The CDR3 runs from the conserved cysteine through the conserved F or W. The D gene is left open where the match is weak. Clone size appears in some rows only: once, few, many, or a class for an expanded clone.

clone_size d_call j_call v_call cdr3_aa cdr3_nt
- TRBD2 TRBJ2-7 TRBV29-1 CSVNGRSFEQYF TGCAGCGTCAACGGGAGGTCCTTCGAGCAGTACTTC
- - TRBJ1-5 TRBV16 CASSQSGLGASNQPQHF TGTGCCAGCAGCCAATCGGGTCTCGGGGCGAGCAATCAGCCCCAGCATTTT
- - TRBJ1-5 TRBV7-2 CASSPKAGSGNQPQHF TGTGCCAGCAGCCCAAAGGCGGGATCCGGAAATCAGCCCCAGCATTTT
few - TRBJ2-6 TRBV27 CASSDTSGANVLTF TGTGCCAGCAGTGACACCTCTGGGGCCAACGTCCTGACTTTC
- - TRBJ1-5 TRBV29-1 CSVAEGNSNQPQHF TGCAGCGTTGCTGAGGGAAATAGCAATCAGCCCCAGCATTTT
- TRBD2 TRBJ2-7 TRBV11-2 CASSLVGTSGSEQYF TGTGCCAGCAGCTTAGTTGGGACTAGCGGGAGCGAGCAGTACTTC
- - TRBJ2-7 TRBV10-1 CASLFIGAYEQYF TGCGCCAGTTTGTTTATCGGAGCTTACGAGCAGTACTTC
once - TRBJ2-2 TRBV19 CASSKIGGGRGRNTGELFF TGTGCCAGTAGTAAGATAGGAGGGGGAAGGGGACGGAACACCGGGGAGCTGTTTTTT
- - TRBJ1-3 TRBV18 CASSPGSGGNTIYF TGTGCCAGCTCACCAGGGTCTGGTGGAAACACCATATATTTT
- - TRBJ1-3 TRBV6-1 CASSEAQEHSGNTIYF TGTGCCAGCAGTGAAGCGCAGGAACACTCTGGAAACACCATATATTTT
few - TRBJ2-1 TRBV5-1 CASSMAASGYNEQFF TGCGCCAGCAGCATGGCGGCTAGTGGGTACAATGAGCAGTTCTTC
- - TRBJ2-1 TRBV29-1 CSAGHNNEQFF TGCAGCGCTGGTCACAACAATGAGCAGTTCTTC
- TRBD1 TRBJ2-7 TRBV6-1 CASRAGTGSSYEQYF TGTGCCAGCAGAGCCGGGACAGGGAGCTCCTACGAGCAGTACTTC
few - TRBJ2-2 TRBV18 CASSPTRSAGELFF TGTGCCAGCTCACCGACCAGGTCTGCCGGGGAGCTGTTTTTT
- TRBD2 TRBJ2-7 TRBV10-2 CASRAGLAGYYEQYF TGCGCCAGCAGGGCTGGACTAGCGGGATACTACGAGCAGTACTTC
- - TRBJ1-5 TRBV30 CAWSVESNQPQHF TGTGCCTGGAGCGTGGAGAGCAATCAGCCCCAGCATTTT
- - TRBJ1-3 TRBV28 CASSSDPLSGNTIYF TGTGCCAGCAGTTCCGACCCACTCTCTGGAAACACCATATATTTT
few TRBD1 TRBJ1-4 TRBV7-8 CASSRIQGVGKKLFF TGTGCCAGCAGCAGAATTCAGGGGGTTGGGAAAAAACTGTTTTTT
- - TRBJ1-2 TRBV30 CAWRRGGGYGYTF TGTGCCTGGAGACGGGGCGGCGGCTATGGCTACACCTTC
once - TRBJ1-1 TRBV5-6 CASSLVYMNTEAFF TGTGCCAGCAGCTTGGTGTATATGAACACTGAAGCTTTCTTT
- - TRBJ2-7 TRBV2 CASSERPYEQYF TGTGCCAGCAGTGAAAGACCCTACGAGCAGTACTTC
once - TRBJ2-7 TRBV7-9 CASSFLTDSYEQYF TGTGCCAGCAGCTTTTTGACGGATTCCTACGAGCAGTACTTC
- TRBD2 TRBJ2-1 TRBV6-1 CASSPEGLAGGEQFF TGTGCCAGCAGCCCCGAGGGACTAGCGGGAGGGGAGCAGTTCTTC
- - TRBJ2-1 TRBV6-5 CASRLLDEQFF TGTGCCAGCAGACTTTTAGATGAGCAGTTCTTC
- TRBD1 TRBJ1-2 TRBV6-5 CASNLRGANYGYTF TGTGCCAGCAACCTCAGGGGGGCTAACTATGGCTACACCTTC
- - TRBJ1-5 TRBV18 CASSPSGNQPQHF TGTGCCAGCTCACCTTCCGGGAATCAGCCCCAGCATTTT
- TRBD2 TRBJ2-1 TRBV28 CASTSGGGPYNEQFF TGTGCCAGCACCTCGGGCGGGGGGCCCTACAATGAGCAGTTCTTC
- - TRBJ2-7 TRBV11-1 CASSDRSGSSYEQYF TGTGCCAGCTCTGATAGGTCGGGGTCTTCCTACGAGCAGTACTTC
few TRBD1 TRBJ1-4 TRBV6-1 CASSGQGGNEKLFF TGTGCCAGCAGTGGACAGGGGGGTAATGAAAAACTGTTTTTT
- - TRBJ1-2 TRBV6-1 CASSAGRTYGYTF TGTGCCAGCAGTGCGGGCAGAACCTATGGCTACACCTTC
- TRBD1 TRBJ1-5 TRBV5-4 CASSSGTGLHQPQHF TGTGCCAGCAGCTCCGGGACAGGGCTCCATCAGCCCCAGCATTTT
- TRBD1 TRBJ2-7 TRBV6-5 CASKLQGTTYEQYF TGTGCCAGCAAACTACAGGGGACAACCTACGAGCAGTACTTC